This T cell receptor (beta chain) was identified during a study of cytomegalovirus exposure and HLA in healthy donors. Background on the study: A prior analysis found 95 million to 140 million unique TCR beta sequences from 170 million or so T cells.

The study's findings and limits: Within the data, a cluster of highly shared sequence variants was likely a sequencing artifact. The only immune exposure information that was available was CMV serostatus. Researchers catalogued approximately 170 TCR beta chains as cytomegalovirus-associated.

Notes on this clone: Its specificity is unknown.

The primer mix had 60 Vbeta and 13 Jbeta primers. Generated by immunoSEQ multiplex PCR, the TCRdb table keeps only in-frame clones and is missing some. The sample consists of over 150,000 clones, 60% to 80% of them appearing once. Germline loops: CDR1 KGHSH, CDR2 LQKENI. Between the trimmed V and J ends, which lost 5 bases and 0 bases, there was a span of 7 bases. This CDR3 has 13 amino acids. This clonotype originated in a man aged 25-40 years in good health and CMV-seropositive. The chain joins TRBV18 to TRBJ1-1; D remains ambiguous. Source material: PBMCs. CDR3 sequence: CASSGEMNTEAFF. CDR3 nucleotide sequence: TGTGCCAGCTCAGGAGAGATGAACACTGAAGCTTTCTTT.